A selection of T cell receptor beta chains follows, all from one sample in a study of response to subunit inactivated influenza vaccine. One entry per CDR3 protein, called by TCRdb with MiXCR from the RT-PCR reads. The sample holds roughly 700,000 distinct CDR3 sequences, more than 11% seen once. Sequencing used PBMCs from blood, obtained around 15 days before vaccination. These receptors were collected from a man aged 50 to 59 who received an inactivated influenza vaccine. CDR3s include the opening cysteine and the closing phenylalanine or tryptophan. Fields, in order: J gene, clone size, V gene, D gene, CDR3 DNA, CDR3 protein. A D gene is named only where the DNA matches it firmly. A clone size is listed for some rows: how often the clone was seen (once, few, many), or a class if it is expanded.

J gene: TRBJ2-7
clone size: NA
V gene: TRBV4-2
D gene: NA
CDR3 DNA: TGTGCCAGCAGCCAAGTAGGGGGATATTACTACGAGCAGTACTTC
CDR3 protein: CASSQVGGYYYEQYF

J gene: TRBJ2-3
clone size: NA
V gene: TRBV20-1
D gene: NA
CDR3 DNA: TGCAGTGCCGGGGACCTGGATCCGCAGTATTTT
CDR3 protein: CSAGDLDPQYF

J gene: TRBJ2-5
clone size: many
V gene: TRBV5-1
D gene: NA
CDR3 DNA: TGCGCCAGCAGCTTGTTTACTAGCTCAGAGACCCAGTACTTC
CDR3 protein: CASSLFTSSETQYF

J gene: TRBJ2-7
clone size: NA
V gene: TRBV6-2/TRBV6-3
D gene: NA
CDR3 DNA: TGTGCCAGCACCGAATGGGGCAGGTTGGCCTACGAGCAGTACTTC
CDR3 protein: CASTEWGRLAYEQYF

J gene: TRBJ1-2
clone size: few
V gene: TRBV7-2
D gene: NA
CDR3 DNA: TGTGCCAGCAGCGTTATAAACTATGGCTACACCTTC
CDR3 protein: CASSVINYGYTF

J gene: TRBJ1-1
clone size: NA
V gene: TRBV14
D gene: NA
CDR3 DNA: TGTGCCAGCAGCCAAGATGGGGTACGTAGCACTGAAGCTTTCTTT
CDR3 protein: CASSQDGVRSTEAFF

J gene: TRBJ2-1
clone size: few
V gene: TRBV5-1
D gene: TRBD2
CDR3 DNA: TGCGCCAGCAGCTTGGCCACCGGGACTAGCGGGGGGCAATACAATGAGCAGTTCTTC
CDR3 protein: CASSLATGTSGGQYNEQFF

J gene: TRBJ1-1
clone size: few
V gene: TRBV20-1
D gene: NA
CDR3 DNA: TGCAGTGCCAAATGGGCGGGGATGAACACTGAAGCTTTCTTT
CDR3 protein: CSAKWAGMNTEAFF

J gene: TRBJ2-1
clone size: few
V gene: TRBV20-1
D gene: NA
CDR3 DNA: TGCAGTGCTGCACACCGGAGCTCCTACAATGAGCAGTTCTTC
CDR3 protein: CSAAHRSSYNEQFF

J gene: TRBJ1-4
clone size: NA
V gene: TRBV5-1
D gene: TRBD1
CDR3 DNA: TGCGCCAGCAGCCTGTTGCCAAGGACAGGTAATGAAAAACTGTTTTTT
CDR3 protein: CASSLLPRTGNEKLFF

J gene: TRBJ2-2
clone size: NA
V gene: TRBV9
D gene: NA
CDR3 DNA: TGTGCCAGCAGCGTACCGATGGCCGGGGAGCTGTTTTTT
CDR3 protein: CASSVPMAGELFF

J gene: TRBJ2-5
clone size: few
V gene: TRBV12-3/TRBV12-4
D gene: NA
CDR3 DNA: TGTGCCAGCAGTTCTTGGCGTCGTGAGACCCAGTACTTC
CDR3 protein: CASSSWRRETQYF

J gene: TRBJ2-7
clone size: NA
V gene: TRBV15
D gene: TRBD1
CDR3 DNA: TGTGCCACCACCAATGACAGGGATCGGCAGTACTTC
CDR3 protein: CATTNDRDRQYF

J gene: TRBJ2-2
clone size: many
V gene: TRBV7-9
D gene: NA
CDR3 DNA: TGTGCCAGCAGCTCCCGGCGGGACACCGGGGAGCTGTTTTTT
CDR3 protein: CASSSRRDTGELFF

J gene: TRBJ2-2
clone size: few
V gene: TRBV14
D gene: NA
CDR3 DNA: TGTGCCAGCAGCCAAGAACTGAGGGTGAGAGGCACCGGGGAGCTGTTTTTT
CDR3 protein: CASSQELRVRGTGELFF

J gene: TRBJ2-7
clone size: few
V gene: TRBV12-3/TRBV12-4
D gene: TRBD2
CDR3 DNA: TGTGCCAGCAGCTCGGGGGGGGACACCGACGAGCAGTACTTC
CDR3 protein: CASSSGGDTDEQYF

J gene: TRBJ2-3
clone size: NA
V gene: TRBV6-2/TRBV6-3
D gene: TRBD2
CDR3 DNA: TGTGCCAGCAGTTACCCTAAAGGGACTAGTCGTGCAGATACGCAGTATTTT
CDR3 protein: CASSYPKGTSRADTQYF

J gene: TRBJ2-2
clone size: NA
V gene: TRBV10-3
D gene: NA
CDR3 DNA: TGTGCCATCAAGACCCAGGGAACCGGGGAGCTGTTTTTT
CDR3 protein: CAIKTQGTGELFF

J gene: TRBJ2-1
clone size: many
V gene: TRBV12-3/TRBV12-4
D gene: NA
CDR3 DNA: TGTGCCAGCAGCCTGAGGACGGGCTACAATGAGCAGTTCTTC
CDR3 protein: CASSLRTGYNEQFF

J gene: TRBJ1-4
clone size: few
V gene: TRBV7-8
D gene: NA
CDR3 DNA: TGTGCCAGCAGCTCCGCGGGGGTTGAAAAACTGTTTTTT
CDR3 protein: CASSSAGVEKLFF

J gene: TRBJ1-3
clone size: NA
V gene: TRBV3-1
D gene: NA
CDR3 DNA: TGTGCCAGCAGCCCCACGGTCTCTGGAAACACCATATATTTT
CDR3 protein: CASSPTVSGNTIYF

J gene: TRBJ2-2
clone size: few
V gene: TRBV5-1
D gene: TRBD2
CDR3 DNA: TGCGCCAGCAGCCCGCAAAGCGGGGGCGCGAACACCGGGGAGCTGTTTTTT
CDR3 protein: CASSPQSGGANTGELFF

J gene: TRBJ2-7
clone size: few
V gene: TRBV5-1
D gene: NA
CDR3 DNA: TGCGCCAGCAGGGGGGAGGACAGCTCCTACGAGCAGTACTTC
CDR3 protein: CASRGEDSSYEQYF

J gene: TRBJ2-7
clone size: NA
V gene: TRBV28
D gene: NA
CDR3 DNA: TGTGCCAGCAGCCGCCGGGACGCGCAAGTGCAGTACTTC
CDR3 protein: CASSRRDAQVQYF

J gene: TRBJ2-1
clone size: few
V gene: TRBV5-6
D gene: NA
CDR3 DNA: TGTGCCAGCAGCTTTGTTCCACAGTCCTACGACAATGAGCAGTTCTTC
CDR3 protein: CASSFVPQSYDNEQFF

J gene: TRBJ2-7
clone size: NA
V gene: TRBV11-2
D gene: NA
CDR3 DNA: TGTGCCAGCAGCTTAACCAGGACACGAGGGGCCTACGAGCAGTACTTC
CDR3 protein: CASSLTRTRGAYEQYF

J gene: TRBJ2-3
clone size: few
V gene: TRBV30
D gene: TRBD2
CDR3 DNA: TGTGCCTGGGACTACGGACTAGCGGGGAGCACAGATACGCAGTATTTT
CDR3 protein: CAWDYGLAGSTDTQYF

J gene: TRBJ2-2
clone size: few
V gene: TRBV6-1
D gene: NA
CDR3 DNA: TGTGCCAGCAGTCTTGGGGGCGGGCCGCTAATAGTCACCGGGGAGCTGTTTTTT
CDR3 protein: CASSLGGGPLIVTGELFF

J gene: TRBJ1-5
clone size: NA
V gene: TRBV28
D gene: TRBD1
CDR3 DNA: TGTGCCAGCAGTTTGTTGGTGGGGACAGGGAATCAGCCCCAGCATTTT
CDR3 protein: CASSLLVGTGNQPQHF

J gene: TRBJ1-6
clone size: few
V gene: TRBV20-1
D gene: TRBD1
CDR3 DNA: TGCAGTGCGAGCAGGGGGGATCGGAATTCACCCCTCCACTTT
CDR3 protein: CSASRGDRNSPLHF

J gene: TRBJ1-1
clone size: few
V gene: TRBV12-3/TRBV12-4
D gene: NA
CDR3 DNA: TGTGCCAGCAGTTTGTCGAGGGGTGAAGCTTTCTTT
CDR3 protein: CASSLSRGEAFF